Listed here are 26 T cell receptor beta chains from one sample, sequenced in a study of blood T cell repertoires in COVID-19. TCRdb's table, derived via immunoSEQ multiplex PCR, lists solely in-frame clones and lacks some. The sample has 280,000 or so clones; 70% to 90% are singletons. Sequencing was carried out using PBMCs or T cells enriched from blood (not recorded which). These receptors were obtained from a man aged 30 to 39 who had recovered from COVID-19.

This clone was picked up a small number of times. This chain links TRBV14 with TRBJ2-7, with 7 bases that match TRBD1. Germline V gene data show CDR1 as SGHDN and CDR2 as FVKESK. The trim removed 0 bases at V and 6 bases at J, leaving 11 bases unmatched. This CDR3 comprises 16 residues. CDR3 region: CASSQDPRGPVSEQYF. The CDR3 DNA reads as TGTGCCAGCAGCCAAGATCCGAGGGGGCCCGTATCCGAGCAGTACTTC.

V and J are TRBV11-2 and TRBJ1-5; D is ambiguous. This CDR3 is built from 14 residues. Trimming took off 1 base at V and 4 bases at J, with 8 bases between the two ends. In germline, CDR1 is SGHAT, CDR2 FQNNGV. CDR3 sequence reads: CASSLAQTNQPQHF. CDR3 nucleotides: TGTGCCAGCAGCTTAGCCCAGACAAATCAGCCCCAGCATTTT.

This chain uses TRBV5-6 with TRBJ1-1; D is unresolved. CDR1 is SGHDT and CDR2 is YYEEEE in the germline V gene. The V gene lost 4 bases and the J gene lost 1 base, with 11 bases spanning the gap. The CDR3 consists of 14 residues. Written as DNA, the CDR3 is TGTGCCAGCAGCCGGAGAATGGAGAACACTGAAGCTTTCTTT. Translated, it gives CASSRRMENTEAFF.

A single count supports this clone. V and J are TRBV7-3 and TRBJ1-1, with D tentatively TRBD1 (6 bases). Trimming removed 1 base from V and 3 bases from J, with 18 bases in between. CDR3 length equals 17 residues. Germline V gene sequence: CDR1 SGHTA, CDR2 FQGTGA. The CDR3 DNA sequence: TGTGCCAGCAGCTTAATCCCCCCTGGCAGGGGAGACACTGAAGCTTTCTTT. Its protein is CASSLIPPGRGDTEAFF.

The rearrangement joins TRBV5-4 to TRBJ2-3; the D gene is possibly TRBD2 (6 bases). The germline V gene encodes CDR1 SGHNT and CDR2 YYREEE (reference sequence). V was shortened by 1 base and J by 10 bases, with 19 bases between the two germline ends. The CDR3 totals 15 residues. CDR3 protein: CASSLTSGSRYAQYF. Here the CDR3 DNA reads TGTGCCAGCAGCTTGACCAGCGGGTCACGGTATGCGCAGTATTTT.

The chain employs TRBV11-2 and TRBJ2-1; 9 nucleotides line up with TRBD2. The V and J ends lost 5 bases and 5 bases, in that order; junction bases with no gene match: 10. The germline V gene has CDR1 SGHAT and CDR2 FQNNGV. This CDR3 is 16 amino acids long. The CDR3 sequence is CASSIGKRGDDNEQFF. CDR3 in DNA: TGTGCCAGCAGCATCGGGAAGCGGGGGGATGACAATGAGCAGTTCTTC.

With respect to this clone: Other DNA sequences in this sample translate to the same CDR3. The chain recombines TRBV2 with TRBJ1-5; TRBD1 matches at 8 bases. The germline gives CDR1 SNHLY, CDR2 FYNNEI. The CDR3 runs 14 residues. J was trimmed by 2 bases and V by 6 bases; bases with no gene match: 3. In DNA, the CDR3 is TGTGCCAGCAGCGGGACAGGCGGCAATCAGCCCCAGCATTTT. This codes for CASSGTGGNQPQHF. The entire variable domain, with the rest obtained from reference TRBV2 and TRBJ1-5, is as follows: EPEVTQTPSHQVTQMGQEVILRCVPISNHLYFYWYRQILGQKVEFLVSFYNNEISEKSEIFDDQFSVERPDGSNFTLKIRSTKLEDSAMYFCASSGTGGNQPQHFGDGTRLSIL.

The chain is built from TRBV7-9 and TRBJ1-1; TRBD1 matches 8 bases. Trimming took 5 bases from V and 0 from J; bases not matched to a gene: 11. Per the germline V gene, CDR1 is SEHNR and CDR2 is FQNEAQ (reference sequence). CDR3 size: 17 residues. For the CDR3, the DNA is TGTGCCAGCAGCCCAGGCAGGGGGCCCATCATGAACACTGAAGCTTTCTTT. Translated: CASSPGRGPIMNTEAFF.

V usage is TRBV30 and J usage is TRBJ1-1; 8 nucleotides line up with TRBD1. This CDR3 is built from 13 residues. V lost 1 base and J lost 4; bases outside the gene matches: 2. Germline V gene sequence: CDR1 GTSNPN, CDR2 SVGIG (reference sequence). This chain's CDR3 is CAWSDGQGTEAFF. In nucleotides, the CDR3 is TGTGCCTGGAGTGACGGACAGGGCACTGAAGCTTTCTTT.

The V and J genes are TRBV3-1 (or the pseudogene TRBV3-2) and TRBJ2-7; D uncertain. The CDR3 consists of 12 residues. In germline, CDR1 is LGHDT, CDR2 YNNKEL (reference sequence). The V end lost 5 bases, the J end lost 0 bases, and 5 bases lay between the germline ends. CDR3 DNA sequence: TGTGCCAGCAGCTCTACCTCCTACGAGCAGTACTTC. This gives the protein CASSSTSYEQYF.

CDR3 amino acids: CASSLGREETQYF. The CDR3 DNA follows: TGTGCCAGCAGCTTGGGCAGGGAAGAGACCCAGTACTTC. The genes are TRBV9 and TRBJ2-5, with TRBD1 as a possible D gene (5 bases). Germline V gene data show CDR1 as SGDLS and CDR2 as YYNGEE. Trimming removed 4 bases at V and 3 bases at J, with 10 bases between. This CDR3 comprises 13 residues.

The chain links TRBV6-2 or TRBV6-3 to TRBJ2-1, with D possibly being TRBD2 (5 bases). The V and J ends lost 6 bases and 0 bases respectively, with 24 bases between them. The CDR3 totals 19 residues. Germline V gene sequence: CDR1 MNHEY, CDR2 SVGEGT. The CDR3 DNA reads as TGTGCCAGCAGCCCCGATTGGCGGGCGATATTAAGCTCCTACAATGAGCAGTTCTTC. Translation: CASSPDWRAILSSYNEQFF.

The V and J genes are TRBV5-6 and TRBJ1-4; 8 nucleotides agree with TRBD1. The CDR3 loop spans 16 amino acids. The V gene's germline CDR1 is SGHDT and CDR2 YYEEEE. J lost 6 bases, V lost 0 bases, and 7 bases had no gene match. DNA for the CDR3: TGTGCCAGCAGCTTGGCCGGCAGGGGGCGAGATGAAAAACTGTTTTTT. As protein: CASSLAGRGRDEKLFF.

The genes are TRBV9 and TRBJ2-1; D gene unclear. The germline gives CDR1 SGDLS, CDR2 YYNGEE. Trimming stripped 2 bases from V and 7 bases from J, with 16 bases between. The CDR3 contains 15 residues. CDR3 DNA sequence: TGTGCCAGCAGCGTTCGATCTTATTATGAGAATGAGCAGTTCTTC. Translation: CASSVRSYYENEQFF.

This chain connects TRBV5-5 to TRBJ2-7; D possibly corresponds to TRBD1 (6 bases). CDR1 SGHKS and CDR2 YYEKEE come from the germline V gene (reference sequence). The CDR3 totals 14 residues. V shed 7 bases and J shed 3 bases, with 17 bases lying between them. The CDR3 DNA reads TGTGCCAGCGACACTAGGGGGTCGGGCTACGAGCAGTACTTC. This translates into CASDTRGSGYEQYF.

The chain joins TRBV5-5 to TRBJ2-1; 8 nucleotides match TRBD1. The CDR3 runs 13 residues. J was trimmed by 6 bases and V by 4 bases; bases with no gene match: 3. CDR1 and CDR2 from the germline V gene are SGHKS and YYEKEE (reference sequence). The CDR3: CASSADRVNEQFF. As DNA, the CDR3 is TGTGCCAGCAGCGCGGACAGGGTCAATGAGCAGTTCTTC.

The chain carries TRBV7-9 and TRBJ1-1; TRBD1 aligns across 8 bases. Germline CDR1 reads SEHNR; CDR2 reads FQNEAQ (reference sequence). V dropped 5 bases and J dropped 7; count of bases not matched to a gene: 12. The CDR3 has 15 residues. The CDR3 DNA reads as TGTGCCAGCAGCGGGGGCGGGACAGGAGACCGTGAAGCTTTCTTT. Translated: CASSGGGTGDREAFF. Full variable domain (missing parts from reference TRBV7-9 and TRBJ1-1): DTGVSQNPRHKITKRGQNVTFRCDPISEHNRLYWYRQTLGQGPEFLTYFQNEAQLEKSRLLSDRFSAERPKGSFSTLEIQRTEQGDSAMYLCASSGGGTGDREAFFGQGTRLTVV.

The chain combines TRBV7-9 with TRBJ1-2; tentative D call: TRBD1 (6 bases). CDR1 and CDR2 from the germline V gene are SEHNR and FQNEAQ (reference sequence). V lost 8 bases to trimming and J lost 7 bases, with 14 bases between them. The CDR3 has 12 amino acids. In DNA form, the CDR3 reads TGTGCCAGCGGGAACAGGGTCGGTGGCTACACCTTC. It encodes CASGNRVGGYTF. Complete variable domain (other parts from reference TRBV7-9 and TRBJ1-2): DTGVSQNPRHKITKRGQNVTFRCDPISEHNRLYWYRQTLGQGPEFLTYFQNEAQLEKSRLLSDRFSAERPKGSFSTLEIQRTEQGDSAMYLCASGNRVGGYTFGSGTRLTVV.

The V gene is TRBV10-3, the J gene TRBJ1-2; possible D gene TRBD1, 5 bases. V gave up 2 bases and J gave up 2 bases, with 12 bases separating them. This CDR3 is 15 amino acids long. Germline V gives CDR1 ENHRY, CDR2 SYGVKD. For the CDR3, the DNA is TGTGCCATCAGTGAGCTGATGGGGCCGAACTATGGCTACACCTTC. It encodes CAISELMGPNYGYTF.

This chain uses TRBV20-1 with TRBJ1-1; D is undetermined. This CDR3 spans 16 amino acids. In germline, CDR1 is DFQATT, CDR2 SNEGSKA (reference sequence). V was clipped by 3 bases and J by 0 bases, with 17 bases between them. The CDR3 is CSASFGGSGMNTEAFF. CDR3 bases: TGCAGTGCTAGTTTCGGAGGTTCGGGAATGAACACTGAAGCTTTCTTT.

The genes are TRBV14 and TRBJ1-2; D gene uncertain. The CDR3 contains 15 residues. Trimming shortened V by 1 base and J by 7 bases, and 16 bases separated the two germline ends. CDR1 and CDR2 (germline): SGHDN, FVKESK. CDR3: CASSQVGGSPFGYTF. The CDR3 coding sequence is TGTGCCAGCAGCCAAGTCGGCGGCAGTCCTTTTGGCTACACCTTC.

The chain uses TRBV11-2 and TRBJ1-1; maybe TRBD1 (5 bases). Trimming removed 4 bases at V and 2 bases at J, with 14 bases between. From germline, CDR1 is SGHAT and CDR2 FQNNGV. The CDR3 contains 15 residues. CDR3 protein: CASSYRQLFNTEAFF. DNA for the CDR3: TGTGCCAGCAGCTACAGACAGTTGTTTAACACTGAAGCTTTCTTT.

This chain connects TRBV5-5 to TRBJ1-4; 10 nucleotides agree with TRBD1. V was pared by 4 bases and J by 7 bases, with 7 bases of the junction left unmatched. Germline CDR1 reads SGHKS; CDR2 reads YYEKEE (reference sequence). CDR3 length: 15 amino acids. The DNA for the CDR3 is TGTGCCAGCAGCCTAAGACAGGGGGCCGGTGAAAAACTGTTTTTT. Translation: CASSLRQGAGEKLFF.

V gene TRBV5-6 combines with J gene TRBJ2-2; TRBD2 is a possible D gene (5 bases). This CDR3 contains 16 residues. The germline V gene encodes CDR1 SGHDT and CDR2 YYEEEE. Trimming cost V 1 base and J 4 bases, with 14 bases left between them. The CDR3 DNA is TGTGCCAGCAGCTTGTGGGCCCAACGGGGCACCGGGGAGCTGTTTTTT. Its protein is CASSLWAQRGTGELFF.

This clone has just a few counts. The rearrangement joins TRBV9 to TRBJ2-2, with D unresolved. Germline loops: CDR1 SGDLS, CDR2 YYNGEE. The CDR3 spans 13 residues. Trimming removed 0 bases from V and 8 bases from J, with 8 bases in between. CDR3 in amino acids: CASSVVHLGELFF. The DNA of the CDR3 is TGTGCCAGCAGCGTAGTACATCTGGGGGAGCTGTTTTTT.

The rearrangement links TRBV9 to TRBJ2-2; D is perhaps TRBD2 (5 bases). The CDR3 contains 12 residues. Germline assignment: CDR1 SGDLS and CDR2 YYNGEE. Trimming stripped 3 bases from V and 7 bases from J, with 7 bases between. The CDR3 reads CASSGRGGELFF. In DNA form, the CDR3 reads TGTGCCAGCAGCGGACGGGGCGGGGAGCTGTTTTTT.